The 30 T cell receptor beta chains below were found in one sample sequenced in a study of shared clonotypes between healthy human individuals. Here immunoSEQ multiplex PCR was the method, and the copy in TCRdb shows in-frame clones only, minus some. Of some 1.1 million clones listed, roughly 77% are singletons. Source material: memory CD4+ T cells from PBMCs. The sample's subset: CD45RA-negative fraction. The source is a young man in good health. Some clones in this sample may be carry-over from other donors' samples.

DNA for the CDR3: TGCGCCAGCAGCCCGGGGACTAGCGGTAGAGGCAATACGCAGTATTTT. This codes for CASSPGTSGRGNTQYF. The V gene is TRBV5-1, the J gene TRBJ2-3, with 11 bases that match TRBD2. The germline gives CDR1 SGHRS, CDR2 YFSETQ. This CDR3 has 16 residues. V lost 4 bases, J lost 7 bases, and 11 bases stayed unmatched. Full variable domain (rest looked up from reference TRBV5-1 and TRBJ2-3): KAGVTQTPRYLIKTRGQQVTLSCSPISGHRSVSWYQQTPGQGLQFLFEYFSETQRNKGNFPGRFSGRQFSNSRSEMNVSTLELGDSALYLCASSPGTSGRGNTQYFGPGTRLTVL.

The rearrangement joins TRBV27 to TRBJ2-7, with 9 bases lining up with TRBD1. Germline CDR1 and CDR2: MNHEY and SMNVEV (reference sequence). Trimming cost V 8 bases and J 5 bases; bases outside gene matches: 10. This CDR3 is built from 14 residues. The CDR3 loop reads CASRIRDRANEQYF. In DNA, the CDR3 is TGTGCCAGCCGTATCCGGGACAGGGCCAACGAGCAGTACTTC.

The rearrangement joins TRBV6-1 to TRBJ1-1, with 7 bases that match TRBD1. Unmatched junction bases numbered 7, after V lost 7 bases and J lost 2 bases. CDR3 length: 14 residues. Germline loops: CDR1 MNHNS, CDR2 SASEGT. The CDR3 loop is CASTEGTDNTEAFF. CDR3 DNA: TGTGCCAGCACCGAAGGGACAGATAACACTGAAGCTTTCTTT.

The chain couples TRBV9 to TRBJ2-2; 7 nucleotides agree with TRBD2. CDR1 and CDR2 (germline): SGDLS, YYNGEE. The CDR3 contains 16 residues. V was clipped by 4 bases and J by 5 bases; unmatched bases: 11. DNA of the CDR3: TGTGCCAGCAGCACACGACGCGGGAGTTTGACCGGGGAGCTGTTTTTT. This translates into CASSTRRGSLTGELFF.

The V call is TRBV7-2, the J call TRBJ2-2, with 7 bases matching TRBD1. V trimming: 7 bases; J trimming: 3 bases; junction bases outside the gene matches: 14. The germline V gene has CDR1 SGHTA and CDR2 FQGNSA. The CDR3 consists of 17 residues. CDR3 coding DNA: TGTGCCAGCAAAGACCTCGCCGGGACAGACTACACCGGGGAGCTGTTTTTT. This gives the protein CASKDLAGTDYTGELFF.

About this clone itself: This CDR3 is also generated by other DNA sequences in the sample. V and J are TRBV7-3 and TRBJ2-3; D is uncertain. The CDR3 loop spans 14 amino acids. Per the germline V gene, CDR1 is SGHTA and CDR2 is FQGTGA. The V end was cut by 2 bases, the J end by 2 bases, with 8 bases between. CDR3 sequence: CASSLSPPTDTQYF. The CDR3 region has the DNA TGTGCCAGCAGCTTATCCCCCCCCACAGATACGCAGTATTTT.

The rearrangement uses TRBV27 and TRBJ1-2, with a weak D call TRBD1 (5 bases). CDR3 length: 14 amino acids. Per germline, CDR1 MNHEY and CDR2 SMNVEV (reference sequence). V was pared by 7 bases and J by 2 bases, with 14 bases between. The CDR3, as DNA: TGTGCCAGCACCTCGATGACAGAGAACTATGGCTACACCTTC. This translates into CASTSMTENYGYTF.

V is TRBV30 and J is TRBJ2-7; 15 bases agree with TRBD2. V shed 3 bases and J 2 bases; nucleotides not matched to a gene: 2. The CDR3 runs 15 residues. Germline CDR1 and CDR2: GTSNPN and SVGIG (reference sequence). Here the CDR3 reads CAWRGLAGGTYEQYF. The CDR3 region has the DNA TGTGCCTGGAGAGGACTAGCGGGAGGGACCTACGAGCAGTACTTC.

This sequence joins TRBV2 and TRBJ2-3, with D maybe TRBD2 (6 bases). This CDR3 comprises 13 residues. V lost 3 bases, J lost 4 bases, and 8 bases lay in between. The germline V gene has CDR1 SNHLY and CDR2 FYNNEI. The CDR3 DNA is TGTGCCAGCAGTGATAGCGGTTCAGATACGCAGTATTTT. It is translated as CASSDSGSDTQYF. The variable domain in full, with the rest retrieved from reference TRBV2 and TRBJ2-3, is EPEVTQTPSHQVTQMGQEVILRCVPISNHLYFYWYRQILGQKVEFLVSFYNNEISEKSEIFDDQFSVERPDGSNFTLKIRSTKLEDSAMYFCASSDSGSDTQYFGPGTRLTVL.

This clone was seen repeatedly, ten times or more. This rearrangement joins TRBV27 to TRBJ1-3; D unresolved. The germline V and J ends were trimmed by 6 bases and 3 bases, with 9 bases remaining between them. CDR3 length equals 13 residues. CDR1 MNHEY and CDR2 SMNVEV come from the germline V gene (reference sequence). CDR3 protein: CASSPSIGNTIYF. DNA for the CDR3: TGTGCCAGCAGCCCCTCGATTGGAAACACCATATATTTT.

This rearrangement joins TRBV5-8 to TRBJ2-1, with D uncertain. The CDR3 loop spans 11 amino acids. Germline-derived CDR1 and CDR2 are SGHTS and YDEGEE. The ends were cut back, 2 bases at V and 12 bases at J, with 9 bases in the middle. The CDR3, as DNA: TGTGCCAGCAGCTTTTATGGCGGGCAGTTCTTC. It specifies CASSFYGGQFF.

The rearrangement links TRBV9 to TRBJ2-5, with 10 bases lining up with TRBD1. With 7 bases clipped from V and 2 bases from J, the junction kept 11 bases outside the gene matches. Looked up from germline, CDR1 is SGDLS and CDR2 is YYNGEE. This CDR3 has 16 residues. The CDR3 loop reads CASGTGDGGLQETQYF. The CDR3 DNA reads as TGTGCCAGCGGGACAGGGGACGGAGGGTTGCAAGAGACCCAGTACTTC.

This chain connects TRBV6-6 to TRBJ2-5, with D unresolved. The CDR3 has 14 amino acids. V shed 2 bases and J shed 3 bases, with 10 bases lying between them. From germline, CDR1 is MNHNY and CDR2 SVGAGI (reference sequence). This CDR3 is CASSYVSGEETQYF. Written as DNA, the CDR3 is TGTGCCAGCAGTTACGTTTCAGGCGAAGAGACCCAGTACTTC.

The chain has TRBV10-3 and TRBJ2-5; 8 nucleotides agree with TRBD2. Trimming at V came to 10 bases and at J to 5 bases, leaving 9 bases not matched to a gene. The CDR3 sequence is 13 residues long. Germline loops: CDR1 ENHRY, CDR2 SYGVKD. The CDR3 loop is CATQRGRGETQYF. In DNA form, the CDR3 reads TGTGCCACGCAGCGGGGGAGGGGGGAGACCCAGTACTTC.

The J gene is TRBJ2-2, the V gene TRBV5-1, with D hard to call. The CDR3 loop spans 15 amino acids. V lost 2 bases and J lost 0, with 8 bases in between. Germline V lookup: CDR1 SGHRS, CDR2 YFSETQ. The CDR3 DNA sequence: TGCGCCAGCAGCTTTCCGTCCACGAACACCGGGGAGCTGTTTTTT. The encoded protein is CASSFPSTNTGELFF.

The gene calls are TRBV6-4 and TRBJ2-3, with D tentatively TRBD2 (8 bases). The CDR3 covers 17 residues. CDR1 MRHNA and CDR2 SNTAGT come from the germline V gene. V lost 5 bases, J lost 4 bases, and 22 bases lay in between. The CDR3 here is CASSPTGLRLAPDTQYF. CDR3 DNA: TGTGCCAGCAGTCCGACAGGGTTGAGACTAGCGCCAGATACGCAGTATTTT.

The rearrangement uses TRBV5-1 and TRBJ2-3; 10 bases align to TRBD2. V dropped 1 base and J dropped 2; count of bases not matched to a gene: 4. Germline CDR1 reads SGHRS; CDR2 reads YFSETQ. The CDR3 runs 16 residues. The CDR3 bases are TGCGCCAGCAGCTTGAGTCTAGCGGGAGCCACAGATACGCAGTATTTT. It is translated as CASSLSLAGATDTQYF. The entire variable domain, with the rest obtained from reference TRBV5-1 and TRBJ2-3, is as follows: KAGVTQTPRYLIKTRGQQVTLSCSPISGHRSVSWYQQTPGQGLQFLFEYFSETQRNKGNFPGRFSGRQFSNSRSEMNVSTLELGDSALYLCASSLSLAGATDTQYFGPGTRLTVL.

The DNA of the CDR3 is TGTGCCAGCAGCTTAGCACTCGCGAACGAGCAGTACTTC. Encoded protein: CASSLALANEQYF. V and J are TRBV11-2 and TRBJ2-7; D is ambiguous. The CDR3 sequence is 13 residues long. Trimming removed 1 base from V and 5 bases from J, with 9 bases in between. CDR1 is SGHAT, CDR2 FQNNGV, per germline.

J is TRBJ2-7 and V is TRBV28; 7 bases map to TRBD1. This CDR3 comprises 14 residues. The V gene's germline CDR1 is MDHEN and CDR2 SYDVKM. The junction had 14 bases not matched to a gene; V was cut back by 8 bases and J by 7 bases. The chain's CDR3 is CASLEAQGEGEQYF. The CDR3 DNA sequence: TGTGCCAGCCTCGAAGCCCAGGGGGAAGGTGAGCAGTACTTC.

Remarks on this clone: The sample has other DNA sequences that encode this CDR3 too. This rearrangement joins TRBV6-5 to TRBJ1-5, with 10 bases aligning to TRBD1. CDR1 and CDR2 from the germline V gene are MNHEY and SVGAGI. The CDR3 is made up of 14 amino acids. The junction had 5 bases not matched to a gene; V was cut back by 5 bases and J by 7 bases. CDR3 DNA sequence: TGTGCCAGCAGTCCGACAGGGGGCGGGCAGCCCCAGCATTTT. This codes for CASSPTGGGQPQHF.

This chain links TRBV4-3 with TRBJ2-2; a possible D gene is TRBD1 (6 bases). Germline V gives CDR1 LGHNA, CDR2 YSLEER. The V and J ends lost 0 bases and 7 bases respectively, with 12 bases between them. CDR3 size: 15 residues. CDR3 residues: CASSQEFRGVGELFF. CDR3 sequence (DNA): TGCGCCAGCAGCCAAGAGTTCAGGGGTGTCGGGGAGCTGTTTTTT.

The chain employs TRBV28 and TRBJ2-5; D is perhaps TRBD1 or TRBD2 (6 bases each). The CDR3 extends over 15 amino acids. The ends were cut back, 4 bases at V and 2 bases at J, with 14 bases in the middle. The germline CDR1 and CDR2 sequences are MDHEN and SYDVKM. This CDR3 is CASSSHGGGQETQYF. As DNA, the CDR3 is TGTGCCAGCAGTTCCCATGGAGGGGGTCAAGAGACCCAGTACTTC.

This clone was seen a handful of times. V usage is TRBV14 and J usage is TRBJ1-1; 9 nucleotides agree with TRBD1. Germline V gene sequence: CDR1 SGHDN, CDR2 FVKESK. This CDR3 is built from 12 residues. V gave up 6 bases and J gave up 11 bases; unmatched junction bases: 7. CDR3 loop: CASSIGQGWAFF. The CDR3 coding sequence is TGTGCCAGCAGTATTGGACAGGGGTGGGCTTTCTTT.

The chain joins TRBV7-9 to TRBJ1-2; the match to TRBD1 covers 8 bases. This CDR3 contains 16 residues. Trimming removed 5 bases from V and 4 bases from J; junction bases left unmatched: 12. CDR1 and CDR2 (germline): SEHNR, FQNEAQ (reference sequence). CDR3 amino acids: CASSPRTGPVGYGYTF. CDR3 DNA sequence: TGTGCCAGCAGCCCACGGACAGGGCCGGTAGGCTATGGCTACACCTTC.

There are a few counts of this clone. This chain links TRBV5-1 with TRBJ1-3; D is undetermined. V dropped 1 base and J dropped 3 bases, with 11 bases sitting between them. This CDR3 spans 15 amino acids. CDR1 is SGHRS and CDR2 is YFSETQ in the germline V gene. DNA of the CDR3: TGCGCCAGCAGCTTGAGTGAGGCGGATGGAAACACCATATATTTT. The encoded protein is CASSLSEADGNTIYF.

The rearrangement links TRBV5-1 to TRBJ2-7; D is possibly TRBD1 or TRBD2 (5 bases each). V gave up 4 bases and J gave up 3 bases, with 17 bases separating them. The CDR3 contains 15 residues. CDR1 is SGHRS, CDR2 YFSETQ, per germline. This CDR3 reads CASSRPETADYEQYF. CDR3 DNA: TGCGCCAGCAGCCGCCCCGAGACAGCGGACTACGAGCAGTACTTC.

The J gene is TRBJ2-7, the V gene TRBV10-2; either TRBD1 or TRBD2 may supply D (6 bases each). This CDR3 is built from 17 residues. CDR1 is WSHSY, CDR2 SAAADI, per germline. The V gene lost 3 bases and the J gene lost 3 bases, with 21 bases spanning the gap. The CDR3 is CASSDPRGRSTGYEQYF. The CDR3 DNA sequence: TGCGCCAGCAGTGACCCGAGGGGGAGGTCGACTGGCTACGAGCAGTACTTC.

The chain links TRBV30 to TRBJ1-2, with a possible D match to TRBD1 (5 bases). The V gene lost 8 bases and the J gene lost 8 bases, with 21 bases spanning the gap. This CDR3 has 13 amino acids. From germline, CDR1 is GTSNPN and CDR2 SVGIG (reference sequence). The CDR3 loop reads CAREDGARGGYTF. In nucleotides, the CDR3 is TGTGCCCGCGAAGACGGGGCGAGAGGGGGCTACACCTTC.

The CDR3 loop reads CASSFVLAGYTF. CDR3 nucleotide sequence: TGTGCCAGCAGCTTTGTATTGGCGGGCTACACCTTC. The V call is TRBV7-9, the J call TRBJ1-2; D call uncertain. CDR3 length: 12 amino acids. The germline CDR1 and CDR2 sequences are SEHNR and FQNEAQ (reference sequence). V dropped 3 bases and J dropped 8 bases, with 10 bases sitting between them.

The chain combines TRBV7-2 with TRBJ2-1, with a tentative D call TRBD1 (6 bases). Trimming took off 3 bases at V and 14 bases at J, with 14 bases between the two ends. The germline V gene encodes CDR1 SGHTA and CDR2 FQGNSA. This CDR3 is 12 amino acids long. Written as DNA, the CDR3 is TGTGCCAGCAGCTTCGCAAGACAGGCTGAGTTCTTC. Its protein is CASSFARQAEFF. Full variable domain (remainder filled in from reference TRBV7-2 and TRBJ2-1): GAGVSQSPSNKVTEKGKDVELRCDPISGHTALYWYRQSLGQGLEFLIYFQGNSAPDKSGLPSDRFSAERTGGSVSTLTIQRTQQEDSAVYLCASSFARQAEFFGPGTRLTVL.